One and the same sample provided the 8 T cell receptor beta chains below, sequenced in a study of cytomegalovirus exposure and HLA in healthy donors (dated 2017 in TCRdb). Library preparation used the immunoSEQ multiplex PCR assay. A mixture of 60 forward primers for TCR Vbeta segments and 13 reverse primers for TCR Jbeta segments was used in the multiplex PCR. What TCRdb holds here is the immuneACCESS table cut down to in-frame rearrangements. Part of the clones is not present; checked against another copy, under half of the missing clones reflect an unresolved V gene, and the others are unexplained. This sample holds about 110,000 clones; 65% to 85% were observed only once. Jointly, the top ten make up more than 2.5% of the sample. Input material: PBMCs. The source is a male donor in good health and CMV-seropositive.

The chain joins TRBV18 to TRBJ2-5; 9 bases align to TRBD2. V gave up 3 bases and J gave up 1 base; unmatched junction bases: 3. Germline CDR1 KGHSH, CDR2 LQKENI. The CDR3 is 15 amino acids. The CDR3 reads CASSPVLAGQETQYF. CDR3 nucleotides: TGTGCCAGCTCACCGGTACTAGCGGGCCAAGAGACCCAGTACTTC.

CDR3 bases: TGTGCCAGCAGCTTTCAGCAGGGGCAAGGCTACGAGCAGTACTTC. It specifies CASSFQQGQGYEQYF. This rearrangement joins TRBV7-8 to TRBJ2-7, with D tentatively TRBD1 (6 bases). This CDR3 spans 15 amino acids. Germline V gene sequence: CDR1 SGHVS, CDR2 FQNEAQ. With 3 bases removed from V and 3 bases from J, the gap between germline ends came to 15 bases.

The genes are TRBV12-5 and TRBJ2-3; tentatively, D is TRBD1 (6 bases). Germline V gene data show CDR1 as LGHNT and CDR2 as FRNRAP. The CDR3 is 15 residues long. Deletions cut 5 bases from V and 0 bases from J, with 12 bases between. The CDR3 spells CASGQGTTSTDTQYF. CDR3 sequence (DNA): TGTGCTAGTGGTCAGGGGACAACTAGCACAGATACGCAGTATTTT.

This clone came up a few times. CDR3 sequence reads: CASSLAGREDEKLFF. In DNA form, the CDR3 reads TGTGCCAGCAGCTTAGCTGGCAGGGAAGATGAAAAACTGTTTTTT. V gene TRBV7-2 combines with J gene TRBJ1-4; TRBD1 is a possible D gene (5 bases). V lost 0 bases and J lost 6, with 11 bases in between. The CDR3 contains 15 residues. The germline CDR1 and CDR2 sequences are SGHTA and FQGNSA.

This chain joins TRBV30 and TRBJ1-1, with D uncertain. V dropped 3 bases and J dropped 0 bases, with 5 bases sitting between them. The CDR3 loop spans 12 amino acids. Per the germline V gene, CDR1 is GTSNPN and CDR2 is SVGIG (reference sequence). The chain's CDR3 is CAWRGMNTEAFF. The CDR3 DNA reads as TGTGCCTGGAGGGGCATGAACACTGAAGCTTTCTTT.

The rearrangement links TRBV4-2 to TRBJ2-7; 7 bases fit TRBD1. With 1 base clipped from V and 2 bases from J, the junction kept 5 bases outside the gene matches. This CDR3 is built from 15 residues. Germline loops: CDR1 LGHNA, CDR2 YNFKEQ. This chain's CDR3 is CASSQASGTAYEQYF. The CDR3 DNA is TGTGCCAGCAGCCAAGCTTCCGGGACAGCCTACGAGCAGTACTTC.

The DNA of the CDR3 is TGCGCCAGCAGTCTACAGGGGGGTTACGAAAAACTGTTTTTT. This sequence encodes CASSLQGGYEKLFF. The chain joins TRBV4-3 to TRBJ1-4, with TRBD1 matching over 8 bases. This CDR3 region has 14 residues. V gave up 6 bases and J gave up 8 bases; unmatched junction bases: 8. CDR1 and CDR2 from the germline V gene are LGHNA and YSLEER.

The V and J genes are TRBV5-1 and TRBJ2-1; TRBD2 matches at 7 bases. Trimming cost V 3 bases and J 5 bases; bases outside gene matches: 8. This CDR3 spans 15 amino acids. Germline V gives CDR1 SGHRS, CDR2 YFSETQ. The CDR3 sequence is CASSSASGMNNEQFF. Here the CDR3 DNA reads TGCGCCAGCAGCTCGGCTAGCGGCATGAACAATGAGCAGTTCTTC.